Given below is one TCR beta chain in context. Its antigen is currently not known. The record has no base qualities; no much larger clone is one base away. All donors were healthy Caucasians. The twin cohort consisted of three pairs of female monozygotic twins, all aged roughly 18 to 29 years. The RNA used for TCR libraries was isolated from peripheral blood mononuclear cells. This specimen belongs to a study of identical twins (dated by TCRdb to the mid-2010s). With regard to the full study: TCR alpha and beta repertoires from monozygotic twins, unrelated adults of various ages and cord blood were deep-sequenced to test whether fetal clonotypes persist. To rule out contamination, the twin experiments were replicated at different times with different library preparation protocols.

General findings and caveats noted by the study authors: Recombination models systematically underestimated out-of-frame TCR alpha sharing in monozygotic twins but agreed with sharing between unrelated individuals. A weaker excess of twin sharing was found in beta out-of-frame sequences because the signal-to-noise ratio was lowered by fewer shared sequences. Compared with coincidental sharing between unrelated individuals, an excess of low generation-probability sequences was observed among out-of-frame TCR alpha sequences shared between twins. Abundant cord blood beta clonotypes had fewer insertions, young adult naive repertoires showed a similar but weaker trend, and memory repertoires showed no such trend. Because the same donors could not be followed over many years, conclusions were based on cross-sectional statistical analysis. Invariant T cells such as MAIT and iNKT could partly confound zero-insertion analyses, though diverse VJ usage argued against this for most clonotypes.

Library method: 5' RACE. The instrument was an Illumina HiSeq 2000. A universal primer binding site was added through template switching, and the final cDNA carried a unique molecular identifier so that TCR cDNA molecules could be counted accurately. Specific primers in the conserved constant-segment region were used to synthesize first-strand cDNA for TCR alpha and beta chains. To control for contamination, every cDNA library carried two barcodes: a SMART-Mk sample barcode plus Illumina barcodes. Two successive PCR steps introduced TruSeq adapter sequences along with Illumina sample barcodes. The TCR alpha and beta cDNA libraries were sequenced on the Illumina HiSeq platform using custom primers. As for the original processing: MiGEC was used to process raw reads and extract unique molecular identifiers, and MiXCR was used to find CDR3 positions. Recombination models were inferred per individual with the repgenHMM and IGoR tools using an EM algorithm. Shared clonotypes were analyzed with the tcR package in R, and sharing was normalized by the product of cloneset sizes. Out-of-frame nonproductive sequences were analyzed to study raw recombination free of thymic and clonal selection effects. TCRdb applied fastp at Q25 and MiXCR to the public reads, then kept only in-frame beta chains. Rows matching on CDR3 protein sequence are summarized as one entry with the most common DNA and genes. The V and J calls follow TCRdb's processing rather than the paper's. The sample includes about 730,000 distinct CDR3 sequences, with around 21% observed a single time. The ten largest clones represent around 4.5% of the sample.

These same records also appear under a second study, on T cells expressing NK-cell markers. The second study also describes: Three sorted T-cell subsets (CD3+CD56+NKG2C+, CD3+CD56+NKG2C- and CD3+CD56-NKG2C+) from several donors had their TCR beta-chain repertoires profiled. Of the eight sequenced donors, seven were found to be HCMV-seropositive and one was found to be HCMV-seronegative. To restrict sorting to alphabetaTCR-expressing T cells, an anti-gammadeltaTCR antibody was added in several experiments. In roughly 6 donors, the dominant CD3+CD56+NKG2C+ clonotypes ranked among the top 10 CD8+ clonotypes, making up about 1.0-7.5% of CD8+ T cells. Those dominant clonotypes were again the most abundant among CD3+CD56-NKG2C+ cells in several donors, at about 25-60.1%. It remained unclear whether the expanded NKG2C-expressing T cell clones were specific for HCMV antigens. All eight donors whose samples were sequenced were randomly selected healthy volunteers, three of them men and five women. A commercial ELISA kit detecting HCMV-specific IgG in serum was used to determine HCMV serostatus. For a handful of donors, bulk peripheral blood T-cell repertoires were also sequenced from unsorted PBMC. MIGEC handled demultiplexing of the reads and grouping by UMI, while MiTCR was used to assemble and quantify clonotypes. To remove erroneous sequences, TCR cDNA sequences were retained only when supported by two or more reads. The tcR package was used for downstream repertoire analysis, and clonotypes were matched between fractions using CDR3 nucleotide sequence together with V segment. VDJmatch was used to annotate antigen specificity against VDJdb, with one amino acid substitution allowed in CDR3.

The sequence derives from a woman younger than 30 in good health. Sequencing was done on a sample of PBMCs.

The DNA is as follows: TGTGCCAGCAGCCGATCATTGGGCGGGAGCACAGATACGCAGTATTTT. It translates as CASSRSLGGSTDTQYF. The receptor chain draws on TRBV7-2 and TRBJ2-3; the D gene is perhaps TRBD2, on 5 matching bases. V and J lose 5 bases and 0 bases, and a span of 15 bases separates them. Based on the germline V gene, the CDR1 and CDR2 sequences are SGHTA and FQGNSA. The CDR3 measures 16 amino acids from cysteine to phenylalanine. CDR3 DNA only is kept here, 48 bases in frame from base 1.